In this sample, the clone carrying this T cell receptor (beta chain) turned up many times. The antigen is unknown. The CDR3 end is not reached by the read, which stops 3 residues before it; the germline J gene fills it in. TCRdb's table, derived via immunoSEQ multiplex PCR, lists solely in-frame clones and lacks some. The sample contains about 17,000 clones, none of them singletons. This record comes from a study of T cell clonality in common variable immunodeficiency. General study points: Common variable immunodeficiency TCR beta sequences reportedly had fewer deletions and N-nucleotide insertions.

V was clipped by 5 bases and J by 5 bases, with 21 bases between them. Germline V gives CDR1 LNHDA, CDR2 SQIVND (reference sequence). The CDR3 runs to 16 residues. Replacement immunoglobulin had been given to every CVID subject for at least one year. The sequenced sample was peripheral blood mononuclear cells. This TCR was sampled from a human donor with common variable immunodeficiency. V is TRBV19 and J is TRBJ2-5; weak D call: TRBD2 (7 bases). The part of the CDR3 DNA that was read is TGTGCCAGTAGTGCCCTGGGGGGGGCGATTCTGGAGACC. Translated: CASSALGGAILET. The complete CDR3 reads CASSALGGAILETQYF.